Following are 21 T cell receptor beta chains from one sample sequenced in a study of T cell changes during pregnancy in multiple sclerosis. The table came from immunoSEQ multiplex PCR; TCRdb's copy has only in-frame clones and leaves some out. The table includes approximately 51,000 clones, around 94% detected once. Sequencing was performed on CD4+ T cells from peripheral blood mononuclear cells, taken in the second trimester of pregnancy. These receptors came from a female donor with multiple sclerosis, enrolled in a pregnancy study.

The V and J genes are TRBV7-3 and TRBJ2-1, with D maybe TRBD2 (6 bases). The CDR3 is made up of 16 amino acids. V gave up 1 base and J gave up 0 bases, with 10 bases separating them. Germline assignment: CDR1 SGHTA and CDR2 FQGTGA. DNA of the CDR3: TGTGCCAGCAGCTTAATCGGGGGACGCTCCTACAATGAGCAGTTCTTC. Amino acids: CASSLIGGRSYNEQFF.

The chain employs TRBV7-3 and TRBJ2-1; the D gene is possibly TRBD1 (5 bases). The V and J ends lost 2 bases and 4 bases respectively, with 6 bases between them. Germline lookup yields CDR1 SGHTA and CDR2 FQGTGA. The CDR3 spans 13 residues. The DNA for the CDR3 is TGTGCCAGCAGCTTACAGGGATACAATGAGCAGTTCTTC. Translating gives CASSLQGYNEQFF. The complete variable domain, with remaining parts taken from reference TRBV7-3 and TRBJ2-1, reads GAGVSQTPSNKVTEKGKYVELRCDPISGHTALYWYRQSLGQGPEFLIYFQGTGAADDSGLPNDRFFAVRPEGSVSTLKIQRTERGDSAVYLCASSLQGYNEQFFGPGTRLTVL.

V and J are TRBV14 and TRBJ2-7, with TRBD1 matching over 11 bases. The CDR3 extends over 15 amino acids. V shed 1 base and J 4 bases; nucleotides not matched to a gene: 3. The germline V gene encodes CDR1 SGHDN and CDR2 FVKESK. CDR3 in DNA: TGTGCCAGCAGCCAAGGGGGGACAGGGGGGTACGAGCAGTACTTC. Its protein product is CASSQGGTGGYEQYF.

The genes are TRBV5-6 and TRBJ2-3, with 9 bases fitting TRBD1. Germline V lookup: CDR1 SGHDT, CDR2 YYEEEE. V trimming: 4 bases; J trimming: 5 bases; junction bases outside the gene matches: 11. This CDR3 contains 16 residues. Here the CDR3 DNA reads TGTGCCAGCAGCACTCCGACAGGGGGGAAGGAAGATACGCAGTATTTT. Encoded protein: CASSTPTGGKEDTQYF.

The CDR3 is CASSASTSQETQYF. DNA for the CDR3: TGTGCCAGTAGTGCGTCGACTTCCCAAGAGACCCAGTACTTC. The J gene is TRBJ2-5, the V gene TRBV19; unclear D gene. Trimming pared 5 bases from V and 1 base from J, leaving 11 bases between. This CDR3 has 14 amino acids. Per germline, CDR1 LNHDA and CDR2 SQIVND (reference sequence).

This clone has more than one count but fewer than ten. The chain employs TRBV6-4 and TRBJ2-3; 7 positions match TRBD2. Germline V gene sequence: CDR1 MRHNA, CDR2 SNTAGT. The CDR3 length is 15 residues. The junction had 4 bases not matched to a gene; V was cut back by 4 bases and J by 0 bases. The CDR3: CASSVAGSSTDTQYF. The DNA of the CDR3 is TGTGCCAGCAGTGTAGCGGGCTCTAGCACAGATACGCAGTATTTT.

The chain employs TRBV18 and TRBJ2-4; D may be TRBD2 (5 bases). The CDR3 contains 15 residues. V lost 6 bases, J lost 2 bases, and 14 bases lay in between. Germline V gene sequence: CDR1 KGHSH, CDR2 LQKENI. CDR3 nucleotide sequence: TGTGCCAGCTCCCTCAGCGGATTAACCAAAAACATTCAGTACTTC. Translating it yields CASSLSGLTKNIQYF.

The V gene is TRBV30, the J gene TRBJ1-5; a possible D gene is TRBD1 (6 bases). CDR3 length equals 13 residues. The ends were cut back, 2 bases at V and 6 bases at J, with 11 bases in the middle. The V gene's germline CDR1 is GTSNPN and CDR2 SVGIG (reference sequence). CDR3 in amino acids: CAWSPQGSQPQHF. The CDR3 DNA reads as TGTGCCTGGAGTCCGCAGGGGAGTCAGCCCCAGCATTTT.

This sequence joins TRBV6-5 and TRBJ1-6; D is unresolved. The CDR3 has 14 amino acids. Between the trimmed V and J ends, which lost 6 bases and 8 bases, there was a span of 14 bases. The germline CDR1 and CDR2 sequences are MNHEY and SVGAGI. CDR3 DNA: TGTGCCAGCAGCCCGGGGAATCGGGATTCACCCCTCCACTTT. This sequence encodes CASSPGNRDSPLHF.

On this clone: The junction does not match germline at one end; this may be a read error. The rearrangement joins TRBV11-2 to TRBJ1-5; no definite D call. Germline values: CDR1 SGHAT, CDR2 FQNNGV. CDR3 size: 14 residues. CDR3 protein: CTSSNNKRNQPQHF. The CDR3 region has the DNA TGTACCAGCAGCAATAACAAACGCAATCAGCCCCAGCATTTT.

The gene calls are TRBV6-4 and TRBJ2-3, with 12 nucleotides matching TRBD2. V was pared by 5 bases and J by 4 bases, with 7 bases of the junction left unmatched. The length of the CDR3 is 16 residues. CDR1 and CDR2 (germline): MRHNA, SNTAGT. In DNA, the CDR3 is TGTGCCAGCAGTCCACTAGCGGGGGGTGGCTCAGATACGCAGTATTTT. Encoded protein: CASSPLAGGGSDTQYF.

This rearrangement joins TRBV19 to TRBJ1-1; D perhaps matches TRBD1 (6 bases). Germline V lookup: CDR1 LNHDA, CDR2 SQIVND (reference sequence). The CDR3 has 14 residues. Trimming shortened V by 5 bases and J by 4 bases, and 14 bases separated the two germline ends. The CDR3 region is CASSSGADGTEAFF. The CDR3, as DNA: TGTGCCAGTAGTTCAGGGGCCGATGGCACTGAAGCTTTCTTT.

The chain employs TRBV7-2 and TRBJ1-4; 10 nucleotides line up with TRBD1. The CDR3 runs 15 residues. After removal of 2 bases from V and 8 bases from J, the junction contained 5 bases not matched to a gene. Germline assignment: CDR1 SGHTA and CDR2 FQGNSA. CDR3 sequence (DNA): TGTGCCAGCAGCTTACTGGGACAGGGGTGGGAAAAACTGTTTTTT. Protein sequence: CASSLLGQGWEKLFF.

The chain carries TRBV7-9 and TRBJ2-5, with TRBD1 as a possible D gene (5 bases). The V gene lost 3 bases and the J gene lost 1 base, with 15 bases spanning the gap. This CDR3 region has 16 residues. The germline V gene has CDR1 SEHNR and CDR2 FQNEAQ (reference sequence). The CDR3 coding sequence is TGTGCCAGCAGCTTGGCCCCGACAGCACGCCAAGAGACCCAGTACTTC. The encoded protein is CASSLAPTARQETQYF.

The chain couples TRBV13 to TRBJ2-3; D is possibly TRBD2 (6 bases). Trimming removed 4 bases from V and 1 base from J, with 12 bases in between. Per the germline V gene, CDR1 is PRHDT and CDR2 is FYEKMQ (reference sequence). The CDR3 is 15 residues long. As DNA, the CDR3 is TGTGCCAGCAGCTCGTGGCGGGGAGGCACAGATACGCAGTATTTT. Amino acids: CASSSWRGGTDTQYF. Complete variable domain (other parts from reference TRBV13 and TRBJ2-3): AAGVIQSPRHLIKEKRETATLKCYPIPRHDTVYWYQQGPGQDPQFLISFYEKMQSDKGSIPDRFSAQQFSDYHSELNMSSLELGDSALYFCASSSWRGGTDTQYFGPGTRLTVL.

This chain connects TRBV6-1 to TRBJ2-3, with 13 bases that match TRBD2. This CDR3 spans 16 amino acids. Per the germline V gene, CDR1 is MNHNS and CDR2 is SASEGT. Trimming at V came to 1 base and at J to 6 bases, leaving 4 bases not matched to a gene. The CDR3 protein is CASSEGTSGGPDTQYF. The DNA for the CDR3 is TGTGCCAGCAGTGAAGGGACTAGCGGGGGCCCCGATACGCAGTATTTT.

The chain couples TRBV19 to TRBJ1-2, with a tentative D call TRBD1 (6 bases). The V gene's germline CDR1 is LNHDA and CDR2 SQIVND (reference sequence). The V and J ends lost 6 bases and 5 bases respectively, with 13 bases between them. CDR3 length equals 13 residues. The CDR3 sequence: CASRARTAYGYTF. CDR3 nucleotides: TGTGCCAGTAGGGCCAGGACAGCTTATGGCTACACCTTC. The variable domain in full, completed from reference TRBV19 and TRBJ1-2, reads DGGITQSPKYLFRKEGQNVTLSCEQNLNHDAMYWYRQDPGQGLRLIYYSQIVNDFQKGDIAEGYSVSREKKESFPLTVTSAQKNPTAFYLCASRARTAYGYTFGSGTRLTVV.

V gene TRBV9 combines with J gene TRBJ2-2; TRBD2 is a possible D gene (5 bases). Germline V gives CDR1 SGDLS, CDR2 YYNGEE. The CDR3 is 15 residues long. V lost 2 bases and J lost 6, with 14 bases in between. DNA for the CDR3: TGTGCCAGCAGCGTCTTAAGCGGTGGTTCCGGGGAGCTGTTTTTT. Its translation is CASSVLSGGSGELFF. Full variable domain (remainder filled in from reference TRBV9 and TRBJ2-2): DSGVTQTPKHLITATGQRVTLRCSPRSGDLSVYWYQQSLDQGLQFLIQYYNGEERAKGNILERFSAQQFPDLHSELNLSSLELGDSALYFCASSVLSGGSGELFFGEGSRLTVL.

The gene calls are TRBV2 and TRBJ2-5, with 8 bases aligning to TRBD2. CDR3 length: 16 residues. J was trimmed by 1 base and V by 4 bases; bases with no gene match: 8. Germline CDR1 is SNHLY and CDR2 is FYNNEI. This CDR3 is CASSGGGGGLQETQYF. As DNA, the CDR3 is TGTGCCAGCAGTGGTGGGGGCGGGGGGCTCCAAGAGACCCAGTACTTC.

In this sample, this clone turned up once. This rearrangement joins TRBV5-5 to TRBJ1-4; D is possibly TRBD1 (5 bases). The CDR3 covers 16 residues. The V gene's germline CDR1 is SGHKS and CDR2 YYEKEE (reference sequence). Trimming cost V 0 bases and J 6 bases, with 15 bases left between them. The DNA of the CDR3 is TGTGCCAGCAGCTTGGACGGTCGGCAGGGATATGAAAAACTGTTTTTT. The encoded protein is CASSLDGRQGYEKLFF.

The chain has TRBV10-3 and TRBJ2-3; TRBD2 is a possible D gene (7 bases). Trimming left V 6 bases short and J 6 bases short, with 16 bases between. Per germline, CDR1 ENHRY and CDR2 SYGVKD. The CDR3 is made up of 14 amino acids. As DNA, the CDR3 is TGTGCCATCAGAGGGGGGGGTATCTTTGATACGCAGTATTTT. Translation: CAIRGGGIFDTQYF.